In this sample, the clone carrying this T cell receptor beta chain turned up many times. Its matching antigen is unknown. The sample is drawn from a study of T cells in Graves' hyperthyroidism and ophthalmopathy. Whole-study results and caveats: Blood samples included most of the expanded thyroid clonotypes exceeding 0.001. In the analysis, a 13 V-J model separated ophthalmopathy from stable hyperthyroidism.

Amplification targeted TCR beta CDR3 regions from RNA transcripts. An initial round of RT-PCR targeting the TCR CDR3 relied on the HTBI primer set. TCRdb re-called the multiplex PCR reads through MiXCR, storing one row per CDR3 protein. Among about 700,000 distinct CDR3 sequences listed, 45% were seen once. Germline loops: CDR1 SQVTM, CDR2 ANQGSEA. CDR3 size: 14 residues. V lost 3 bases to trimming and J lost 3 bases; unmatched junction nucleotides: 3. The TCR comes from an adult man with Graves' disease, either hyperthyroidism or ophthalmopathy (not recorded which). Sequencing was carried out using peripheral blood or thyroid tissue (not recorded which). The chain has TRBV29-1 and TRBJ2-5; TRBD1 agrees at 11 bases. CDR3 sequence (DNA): TGCAGCGTTGAGGGGACAGGGGGGGAAGAGACCCAGTACTTC. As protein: CSVEGTGGEETQYF.